The 17 T cell receptor beta chains below come from one sample, sequenced in a study of T-cell reconstitution after alpha-beta-depleted transplantation in children. Unique molecular identifiers were incorporated into the prepared TCRbeta library. TCRdb processed the PCR reads anew with MiXCR; each CDR3 protein has one entry. The table lists around 500,000 distinct CDR3 sequences, approximately 22% of them singletons. The sample was PBMCs, mostly from graft donor cells, taken 360 days after TCRalphabeta/CD19-depleted stem cell transplant. The origin of the receptors is a boy under two years old who had a stem cell transplant for acute myeloid leukemia, so the T cells may come from the graft donor.

In its sample, this clonotype was seen once. The J gene is TRBJ1-5, the V gene TRBV29-1, with D unresolved. CDR3 length: 12 residues. The V gene lost 6 bases and the J gene lost 0 bases, with 6 bases spanning the gap. Germline-derived CDR1 and CDR2 are SQVTM and ANQGSEA. As DNA, the CDR3 is TGCAGCGTGTGGGATAGCAATCAGCCCCAGCATTTT. Protein: CSVWDSNQPQHF. Together with reference TRBV29-1 and TRBJ1-5, the CDR3 gives the full variable domain: SAVISQKPSRDICQRGTSLTIQCQVDSQVTMMFWYRQQPGQSLTLIATANQGSEATYESGFVIDKFPISRPNLTFSTLTVSNMSPEDSSIYLCSVWDSNQPQHFGDGTRLSIL.

This clonotype has more than one count but fewer than ten. The J gene is TRBJ2-1, the V gene TRBV20-1, with 9 positions matching TRBD2. The CDR3 runs 16 residues. CDR1 and CDR2 from the germline V gene are DFQATT and SNEGSKA (reference sequence). J was trimmed by 0 bases and V by 3 bases; bases with no gene match: 6. The CDR3 nucleotides read TGCAGTGCTAGCCCCGTGACTAGCGGCTCCTACAATGAGCAGTTCTTC. It encodes CSASPVTSGSYNEQFF.

The rearrangement links TRBV6-2 or TRBV6-3 to TRBJ2-5, with D unresolved. This CDR3 is built from 16 residues. The germline V gene encodes CDR1 MNHEY and CDR2 SVGEGT. V lost 6 bases to trimming and J lost 0 bases, with 17 bases between them. The CDR3 coding sequence is TGTGCCAGCAGCTACACTCCCCTCCGGTACCAAGAGACCCAGTACTTC. Protein sequence: CASSYTPLRYQETQYF.

This clonotype showed up just a few times. The genes are TRBV7-2 and TRBJ2-1; 13 bases match TRBD2. This CDR3 region has 16 residues. Looked up from germline, CDR1 is SGHTA and CDR2 is FQGNSA. V lost 4 bases to trimming and J lost 6 bases; unmatched junction nucleotides: 6. This CDR3 is CASSWTSGGLGNEQFF. Written as DNA, the CDR3 is TGTGCCAGCAGCTGGACTAGCGGGGGCTTGGGCAATGAGCAGTTCTTC.

The gene calls are TRBV6-5 and TRBJ2-1; D may be TRBD2 (5 bases). Trimming shortened V by 2 bases and J by 1 base, and 12 bases separated the two germline ends. Germline CDR1 reads MNHEY; CDR2 reads SVGAGI. CDR3 size: 16 residues. Here the CDR3 reads CASSYAKGDSYNEQFF. The CDR3 DNA reads TGTGCCAGCAGTTACGCTAAGGGAGATTCCTACAATGAGCAGTTCTTC.

This clonotype was seen more than once but under ten times. The chain has TRBV9 and TRBJ1-5; D remains unclear. This CDR3 is built from 17 residues. V lost 0 bases to trimming and J lost 0 bases, with 13 bases between them. CDR1 is SGDLS and CDR2 is YYNGEE in the germline V gene. CDR3: CASSVGSGGFSNQPQHF. The DNA of the CDR3 is TGTGCCAGCAGCGTAGGCAGTGGAGGATTTAGCAATCAGCCCCAGCATTTT.

Turning to this clonotype: The final CDR3 position lacks the conserved phenylalanine or tryptophan, pointing to a likely read error. The limits of the CDR3 on the DNA are not certain, so only TCRdb's listed CDR3 is given. V usage is TRBV20-1 and J usage is TRBJ1-2; the table's D call, TRBD1, was not checked against the DNA. CDR1 is DFQATT and CDR2 is SNEGSKA in the germline V gene (reference sequence). The length of the CDR3 is 14 amino acids, counting both ends. CDR3: CSAKSRGEGYGYTC.

This clonotype was seen only a few times. The V call is TRBV12-3 or TRBV12-4, the J call TRBJ2-1; 10 bases agree with TRBD1. The CDR3 is 12 amino acids. The V gene end was trimmed by 10 bases and the J gene end by 6 bases; junction bases not matched to a gene: 3. CDR3 residues: CATRTGGNEQFF. For the CDR3, the DNA is TGTGCCACCCGGACAGGGGGCAATGAGCAGTTCTTC.

The V and J genes are TRBV11-2 and TRBJ2-7; 12 bases fit TRBD2. With 4 bases clipped from V and 4 bases from J, the junction kept 14 bases outside the gene matches. CDR1 is SGHAT, CDR2 FQNNGV, per germline. There are 18 residues in the CDR3. The CDR3 bases are TGTGCCAGCAGCTCGGCTCCTTTCGCTAGCGGGGGGGCTTACGAGCAGTACTTC. Residues: CASSSAPFASGGAYEQYF.

This clonotype appeared once. V is TRBV5-6 and J is TRBJ2-7; no clear D. The V and J ends lost 0 bases and 5 bases respectively, with 9 bases between them. From germline, CDR1 is SGHDT and CDR2 YYEEEE. The CDR3 has 13 amino acids. The CDR3 nucleotides read TGTGCCAGCAGCTTGGCGCCCGTGCACGAGCAGTACTTC. Translation gives CASSLAPVHEQYF.

This clonotype was counted once. The chain employs TRBV7-9 and TRBJ2-2; a weak D match, TRBD1 (6 bases). Trimming cost V 2 bases and J 1 base, with 14 bases left between them. Germline V gives CDR1 SEHNR, CDR2 FQNEAQ (reference sequence). The CDR3 sequence is 17 residues long. The CDR3 DNA reads as TGTGCCAGCAGCTTATCCACCGGGACACTGAACACCGGGGAGCTGTTTTTT. Its translation is CASSLSTGTLNTGELFF.

This clonotype was seen many times. CDR3 residues: CASSQDGVWNEQFF. The CDR3 region has the DNA TGTGCCAGCAGCCAAGACGGGGTGTGGAATGAGCAGTTCTTC. V gene TRBV7-3 combines with J gene TRBJ2-1, with D tentatively TRBD2 (5 bases). The CDR3 contains 14 residues. V was clipped by 5 bases and J by 7 bases, with 15 bases between them. Germline V CDR1 and CDR2: SGHTA, FQGTGA. Looking up the rest from reference TRBV7-3 and TRBJ2-1 gives the full variable domain: GAGVSQTPSNKVTEKGKYVELRCDPISGHTALYWYRQSLGQGPEFLIYFQGTGAADDSGLPNDRFFAVRPEGSVSTLKIQRTERGDSAVYLCASSQDGVWNEQFFGPGTRLTVL.

The chain recombines TRBV20-1 with TRBJ2-3, with D tentatively TRBD2 (5 bases). Trimming cost V 3 bases and J 11 bases, with 9 bases left between them. The germline V gene encodes CDR1 DFQATT and CDR2 SNEGSKA (reference sequence). The CDR3 runs to 10 residues. The DNA of the CDR3 is TGCAGTGCTAGTAGCGCCCAGCAGTATTTT. It yields the protein CSASSAQQYF.

This clonotype was seen only a few times. The DNA is left out, because the CDR3 cannot be placed on it with certainty; the CDR3 is given as TCRdb lists it. The CDR3: CSASPLFGPGQETQYF. The chain recombines TRBV20-1 with TRBJ2-5; TRBD1 is taken as the D call from the table, unchecked against the DNA. The CDR3 numbers 16 amino acids, ends counted. Germline-derived CDR1 and CDR2 are DFQATT and SNEGSKA (reference sequence).

The sample holds many counts of this clonotype. J is TRBJ2-5 and V is TRBV7-2; TRBD1 aligns across 8 bases. The CDR3 has 16 amino acids. Losses at the gene ends were 5 bases for V and 0 bases for J; bases not matched to a gene: 8. Germline assignment: CDR1 SGHTA and CDR2 FQGNSA. The CDR3 region is CASSPRTGWYQETQYF. The CDR3 bases are TGTGCCAGCAGCCCCCGGACAGGGTGGTACCAAGAGACCCAGTACTTC.

This clonotype was detected many times. This chain's CDR3 is CASILRGPPFYGYTF. CDR3 coding DNA: TGTGCCAGCATCCTAAGAGGGCCCCCGTTCTATGGCTACACCTTC. The gene calls are TRBV28 and TRBJ1-2; D remains ambiguous. The CDR3 covers 15 residues. Germline CDR1 MDHEN, CDR2 SYDVKM. The ends were cut back, 7 bases at V and 4 bases at J, with 19 bases in the middle.

This clonotype has at least ten counts. V is TRBV7-9 and J is TRBJ2-5; no reliable D call. Germline V lookup: CDR1 SEHNR, CDR2 FQNEAQ (reference sequence). V was trimmed by 1 base and J by 4 bases, leaving 13 bases between them. This CDR3 has 15 amino acids. Here the CDR3 DNA reads TGTGCCAGCAGCTTAGTCGGTGGGAAGGGAGAGACCCAGTACTTC. It specifies CASSLVGGKGETQYF.